This TCR beta chain was captured in a study of molecular identifiers for immune sequencing clone quantification. Sorting recovered naive CD8 T cells on a CD8+CD4-CCR7+CD45RA+ profile. Germline V CDR1 and CDR2: MGHRA, YSYEKL. The V end was cut by 0 bases, the J end by 0 bases, with 11 bases between. The CDR3 has 16 amino acids. TCRdb called the PCR reads again in MiXCR, with one record for every CDR3 protein. The sample has approximately 630,000 distinct CDR3 sequences; approximately 24% are singletons. The specimen was naive CD8+ T cells from blood, with Jurkat cell RNA spiked in. As for subset: FACS-sorted CD8+CD4-CCR7+CD45RA+ naive T cells. The J gene is TRBJ1-2, the V gene TRBV4-1, with D possibly matching TRBD1 (5 bases). This TCR came from a human donor in good health. Some libraries in this study had Jurkat cell RNA spiked in. The chain's CDR3 is CASSQDSGSANYGYTF. In nucleotides, the CDR3 is TGCGCCAGCAGCCAAGACTCAGGGAGTGCTAACTATGGCTACACCTTC.